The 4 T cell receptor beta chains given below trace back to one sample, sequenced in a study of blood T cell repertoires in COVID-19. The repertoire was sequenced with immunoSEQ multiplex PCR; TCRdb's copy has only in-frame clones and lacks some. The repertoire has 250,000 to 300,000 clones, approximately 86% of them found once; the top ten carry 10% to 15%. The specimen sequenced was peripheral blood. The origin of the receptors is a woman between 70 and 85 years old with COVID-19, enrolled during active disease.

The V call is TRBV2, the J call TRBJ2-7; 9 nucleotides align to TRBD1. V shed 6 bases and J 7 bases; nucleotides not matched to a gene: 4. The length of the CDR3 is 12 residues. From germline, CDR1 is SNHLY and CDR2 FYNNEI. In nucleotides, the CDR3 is TGTGCCAGCAGGGGACAGGGAGTGGAGCAGTACTTC. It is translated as CASRGQGVEQYF.

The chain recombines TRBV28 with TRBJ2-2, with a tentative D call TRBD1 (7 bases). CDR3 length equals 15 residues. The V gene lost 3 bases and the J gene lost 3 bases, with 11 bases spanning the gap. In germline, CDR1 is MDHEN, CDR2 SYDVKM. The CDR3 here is CASSLLRGDTGELFF. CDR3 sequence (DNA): TGTGCCAGCAGTTTGCTCAGGGGGGACACCGGGGAGCTGTTTTTT.

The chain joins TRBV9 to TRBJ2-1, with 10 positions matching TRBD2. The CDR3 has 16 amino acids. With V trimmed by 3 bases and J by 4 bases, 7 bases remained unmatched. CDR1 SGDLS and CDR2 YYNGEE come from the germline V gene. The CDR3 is CASSAFSGGPYNEQFF. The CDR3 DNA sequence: TGTGCCAGCAGCGCCTTTAGCGGGGGGCCTTACAATGAGCAGTTCTTC.

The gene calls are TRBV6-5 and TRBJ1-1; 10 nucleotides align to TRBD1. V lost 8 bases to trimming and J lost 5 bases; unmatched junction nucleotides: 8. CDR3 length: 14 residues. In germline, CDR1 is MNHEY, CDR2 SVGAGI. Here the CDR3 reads CASGIGTGVTEAFF. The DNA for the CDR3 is TGTGCCAGCGGGATAGGGACAGGGGTGACTGAAGCTTTCTTT.